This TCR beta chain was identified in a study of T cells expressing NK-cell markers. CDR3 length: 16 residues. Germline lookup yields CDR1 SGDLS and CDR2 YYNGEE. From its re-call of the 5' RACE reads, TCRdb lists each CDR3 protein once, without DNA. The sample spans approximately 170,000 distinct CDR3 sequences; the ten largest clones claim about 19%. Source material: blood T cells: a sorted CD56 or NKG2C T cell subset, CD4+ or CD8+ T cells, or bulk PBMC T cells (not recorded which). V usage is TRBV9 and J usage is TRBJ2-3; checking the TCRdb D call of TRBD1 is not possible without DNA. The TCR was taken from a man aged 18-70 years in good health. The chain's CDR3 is CASSTEGGTSTDTQYF.